This is a list of T cell receptor beta chains from one sample in a study of blood T cell repertoires in COVID-19. The data were produced by immunoSEQ multiplex PCR, yet TCRdb's version contains in-frame clones alone and is incomplete. The sample carries some 170,000 clones, more than 80% recorded once. The sequenced material came from PBMCs or T cells enriched from blood (not recorded which). These receptors were obtained from a man aged 40-55 years who had recovered from COVID-19. The CDR3 runs from the conserved cysteine through the conserved F or W. Each record gives: CDR3 protein, CDR3 DNA, clone size, D gene, J gene, V gene. A D gene is named only where the DNA matches it firmly. The size field is filled for only some rows; it gives once, few, many or a size class.

CDR3aa: CASSPGLAGVGEQYF
CDR3nt: TGTGCCAGCTCGCCTGGACTAGCGGGAGTTGGAGAGCAGTACTTC
abundance: once
d_gene: TRBD2
j_gene: TRBJ2-7
v_gene: TRBV18

CDR3aa: CASSLEAGDQPQHF
CDR3nt: TGCGCCAGCAGCTTGGAGGCAGGGGATCAGCCCCAGCATTTT
abundance: NA
d_gene: NA
j_gene: TRBJ1-5
v_gene: TRBV5-1

CDR3aa: CASSQDSGQGAGYEQYF
CDR3nt: TGCGCCAGCAGCCAAGATTCGGGACAGGGGGCGGGTTACGAGCAGTACTTC
abundance: NA
d_gene: TRBD1
j_gene: TRBJ2-7
v_gene: TRBV4-1

CDR3aa: CASSDDRASTEAFF
CDR3nt: TGTGCCAGCAGTGACGACAGGGCGTCAACTGAAGCTTTCTTT
abundance: NA
d_gene: TRBD1
j_gene: TRBJ1-1
v_gene: TRBV2

CDR3aa: CARKLAGGGSYNEQFF
CDR3nt: TGTGCCAGGAAGTTAGCGGGAGGAGGGTCCTACAATGAGCAGTTCTTC
abundance: many
d_gene: TRBD2
j_gene: TRBJ2-1
v_gene: TRBV5-4

CDR3aa: CASSPAGGFGGNQPQHF
CDR3nt: TGCGCCAGCAGCCCGGCGGGGGGGTTCGGCGGGAATCAGCCCCAGCATTTT
abundance: NA
d_gene: NA
j_gene: TRBJ1-5
v_gene: TRBV4-1

CDR3aa: CASSHGQGENTEAFF
CDR3nt: TGTGCCAGCAGCCACGGACAGGGGGAGAACACTGAAGCTTTCTTT
abundance: NA
d_gene: TRBD1
j_gene: TRBJ1-1
v_gene: TRBV7-9

CDR3aa: CSAPPTGSNTEAFF
CDR3nt: TGCAGCGCCCCACCGACAGGGTCCAACACTGAAGCTTTCTTT
abundance: NA
d_gene: TRBD1
j_gene: TRBJ1-1
v_gene: TRBV29-1

CDR3aa: CASSPPGQGGGNTIYF
CDR3nt: TGTGCCAGTAGTCCTCCGGGACAGGGAGGTGGAAACACCATATATTTT
abundance: once
d_gene: TRBD1
j_gene: TRBJ1-3
v_gene: TRBV19

CDR3aa: CASSAGQGDDEQYF
CDR3nt: TGTGCCAGCAGCGCAGGACAGGGGGATGACGAGCAGTACTTC
abundance: NA
d_gene: TRBD1
j_gene: TRBJ2-7
v_gene: TRBV7-6

CDR3aa: CAWSGPSRRQGVEKLFF
CDR3nt: TGTGCCTGGAGTGGCCCCTCCCGGAGACAGGGTGTTGAAAAACTGTTTTTT
abundance: NA
d_gene: TRBD1
j_gene: TRBJ1-4
v_gene: TRBV30

CDR3aa: CASSLDPKPHEQYF
CDR3nt: TGTGCCAGCAGTCTTGATCCGAAGCCCCACGAGCAGTACTTC
abundance: NA
d_gene: NA
j_gene: TRBJ2-7
v_gene: TRBV27

CDR3aa: CASRGPGSSSYEQYF
CDR3nt: TGTGCCAGCCGTGGGCCAGGGTCGAGCTCCTACGAGCAGTACTTC
abundance: NA
d_gene: NA
j_gene: TRBJ2-7
v_gene: TRBV11-1

CDR3aa: CASSELEGTEPQHF
CDR3nt: TGTGCCAGCAGTGAGCTAGAGGGGACAGAGCCCCAGCATTTT
abundance: NA
d_gene: TRBD1
j_gene: TRBJ1-5
v_gene: TRBV6-1

CDR3aa: CASSLRAGEGGEQFF
CDR3nt: TGTGCCAGCAGTTTAAGGGCAGGGGAAGGTGGTGAGCAGTTCTTC
abundance: NA
d_gene: NA
j_gene: TRBJ2-1
v_gene: TRBV27

CDR3aa: CASEGANEQFF
CDR3nt: TGTGCCAGCGAGGGGGCAAATGAGCAGTTCTTC
abundance: once
d_gene: TRBD1
j_gene: TRBJ2-1
v_gene: TRBV28

CDR3aa: CASSSTGGAGSETQYF
CDR3nt: TGTGCCAGCAGTTCGACGGGAGGAGCGGGTTCGGAGACCCAGTACTTC
abundance: few
d_gene: TRBD2
j_gene: TRBJ2-5
v_gene: TRBV6-5

CDR3aa: CASSPRLTWF
CDR3nt: TGTGCCAGCAGCCCCCGTTTGACATGGTTC
abundance: NA
d_gene: NA
j_gene: TRBJ2-7
v_gene: TRBV21-1

CDR3aa: CASSLGGGQPQHF
CDR3nt: TGTGCCAGCAGTTTAGGGGGCGGTCAGCCCCAGCATTTT
abundance: NA
d_gene: NA
j_gene: TRBJ1-5
v_gene: TRBV27

CDR3aa: CASSHWWGHDNEQFF
CDR3nt: TGTGCCAGTAGCCACTGGTGGGGGCACGACAATGAGCAGTTCTTC
abundance: once
d_gene: NA
j_gene: TRBJ2-1
v_gene: TRBV19

CDR3aa: CSATGQGISDTQYF
CDR3nt: TGCAGCGCAACGGGACAGGGGATTTCAGATACGCAGTATTTT
abundance: NA
d_gene: TRBD1
j_gene: TRBJ2-3
v_gene: TRBV29-1

CDR3aa: CASSLGGAGVAGQPQHF
CDR3nt: TGTGCCAGCAGCTTGGGTGGGGCCGGGGTGGCGGGGCAGCCCCAGCATTTT
abundance: NA
d_gene: NA
j_gene: TRBJ1-5
v_gene: TRBV7-6

CDR3aa: CASSLGDRGYGYTF
CDR3nt: TGCGCCAGCAGCTTGGGGGACAGGGGATATGGCTACACCTTC
abundance: NA
d_gene: TRBD1
j_gene: TRBJ1-2
v_gene: TRBV5-1

CDR3aa: CASSLGTVSNEQFF
CDR3nt: TGCGCCAGCAGCTTGGGGACAGTTTCAAATGAGCAGTTCTTC
abundance: NA
d_gene: NA
j_gene: TRBJ2-1
v_gene: TRBV5-1

CDR3aa: CASSEALHEPTASLHF
CDR3nt: TGTGCCAGCAGTGAAGCGCTTCATGAGCCCACCGCTTCCCTCCACTTT
abundance: NA
d_gene: NA
j_gene: TRBJ1-6
v_gene: TRBV2

CDR3aa: CASSGRLAENTGELFF
CDR3nt: TGCGCCAGCAGTGGTAGACTAGCGGAAAACACCGGGGAGCTGTTTTTT
abundance: NA
d_gene: TRBD2
j_gene: TRBJ2-2
v_gene: TRBV10-1

CDR3aa: CASSYWGTGGEKLFF
CDR3nt: TGTGCCAGCAGTTACTGGGGGACAGGGGGTGAAAAACTGTTTTTT
abundance: NA
d_gene: TRBD1
j_gene: TRBJ1-4
v_gene: TRBV6-5

CDR3aa: CASSQAPGYTEAFF
CDR3nt: TGCGCCAGCAGCCAAGCCCCAGGGTACACTGAAGCTTTCTTT
abundance: NA
d_gene: NA
j_gene: TRBJ1-1
v_gene: TRBV4-1

CDR3aa: CASSQYSGQGINEQFF
CDR3nt: TGTGCCAGCAGCCAATACTCAGGACAGGGGATCAATGAGCAGTTCTTC
abundance: NA
d_gene: TRBD1
j_gene: TRBJ2-1
v_gene: TRBV11-3

CDR3aa: CASSEETGKGYTF
CDR3nt: TGTGCCAGCAGCGAGGAAACAGGGAAAGGCTACACCTTC
abundance: NA
d_gene: NA
j_gene: TRBJ1-2
v_gene: TRBV11-3

CDR3aa: CASSFDSQSEQYF
CDR3nt: TGTGCCAGCAGTTTTGACAGTCAGAGCGAGCAGTACTTC
abundance: NA
d_gene: NA
j_gene: TRBJ2-7
v_gene: TRBV28

CDR3aa: CASSHHPGQHYEQYF
CDR3nt: TGTGCCAGCAGCCATCATCCGGGACAACACTACGAGCAGTACTTC
abundance: NA
d_gene: NA
j_gene: TRBJ2-7
v_gene: TRBV9

CDR3aa: CAGTGGRYTEAFF
CDR3nt: TGTGCCGGGACAGGGGGTAGGTACACTGAAGCTTTCTTT
abundance: NA
d_gene: TRBD1
j_gene: TRBJ1-1
v_gene: TRBV30

CDR3aa: CASSLYATDIGGYTF
CDR3nt: TGCGCCAGCAGCTTGTATGCGACAGACATTGGTGGCTACACCTTC
abundance: few
d_gene: NA
j_gene: TRBJ1-2
v_gene: TRBV5-1

CDR3aa: CASSFLTKLNTEAFF
CDR3nt: TGTGCCAGCAGCTTTTTGACAAAATTGAACACTGAAGCTTTCTTT
abundance: NA
d_gene: NA
j_gene: TRBJ1-1
v_gene: TRBV5-8

CDR3aa: CASSLEVRDRVGGELFF
CDR3nt: TGCGCCAGCAGCTTGGAGGTCCGGGACAGGGTTGGCGGGGAGCTGTTTTTT
abundance: NA
d_gene: TRBD1
j_gene: TRBJ2-2
v_gene: TRBV5-1

CDR3aa: CASRTRGGCGYTF
CDR3nt: TGTGCCAGCCGAACGCGGGGGGGGTGCGGCTACACCTTC
abundance: NA
d_gene: NA
j_gene: TRBJ1-2
v_gene: TRBV21-1

CDR3aa: CASSLTPGTGDYEQYF
CDR3nt: TGCGCCAGCAGCCTTACTCCAGGGACAGGGGACTACGAGCAGTACTTC
abundance: NA
d_gene: TRBD1
j_gene: TRBJ2-7
v_gene: TRBV5-1

CDR3aa: CASSLEDSLGNEQFF
CDR3nt: TGTGCCAGCAGCTTGGAGGACAGCCTCGGCAATGAGCAGTTCTTC
abundance: NA
d_gene: NA
j_gene: TRBJ2-1
v_gene: TRBV7-3

CDR3aa: CASSYSGHLDEKLFF
CDR3nt: TGTGCCAGCAGTTACTCGGGACACTTAGATGAAAAACTGTTTTTT
abundance: NA
d_gene: NA
j_gene: TRBJ1-4
v_gene: TRBV6-5

CDR3aa: CASSLGQGIGELFF
CDR3nt: TGCGCCAGCAGCTTGGGACAGGGGATCGGGGAGCTGTTTTTT
abundance: NA
d_gene: TRBD1
j_gene: TRBJ2-2
v_gene: TRBV5-1

CDR3aa: CASSPDWFDFLNTEAFF
CDR3nt: TGCGCCAGCAGCCCGGACTGGTTCGACTTCCTGAACACTGAAGCTTTCTTT
abundance: NA
d_gene: NA
j_gene: TRBJ1-1
v_gene: TRBV5-1

CDR3aa: CASSLGQSHNSPLHF
CDR3nt: TGCGCCAGCAGCCTGGGACAGAGCCATAATTCACCCCTCCACTTT
abundance: NA
d_gene: TRBD1
j_gene: TRBJ1-6
v_gene: TRBV5-1

CDR3aa: CASSPNRPGNSPLHF
CDR3nt: TGTGCCAGCTCCCCAAACAGGCCCGGGAATTCACCCCTCCACTTT
abundance: NA
d_gene: NA
j_gene: TRBJ1-6
v_gene: TRBV9

CDR3aa: CASSQDRVDSYGYTF
CDR3nt: TGTGCCAGCAGCCAGGACAGGGTAGATTCTTATGGCTACACCTTC
abundance: NA
d_gene: TRBD1
j_gene: TRBJ1-2
v_gene: TRBV4-2

CDR3aa: CASTQTGDYGYTF
CDR3nt: TGTGCCAGCACCCAGACAGGCGACTATGGCTACACCTTC
abundance: NA
d_gene: NA
j_gene: TRBJ1-2
v_gene: TRBV12-3/TRBV12-4

CDR3aa: CASSLGTGGIVTGELFF
CDR3nt: TGTGCCAGCAGCTTAGGGACAGGGGGCATCGTCACCGGGGAGCTGTTTTTT
abundance: once
d_gene: TRBD1
j_gene: TRBJ2-2
v_gene: TRBV7-6

CDR3aa: CASSLGAGVGTEAFF
CDR3nt: TGTGCCAGCAGCTTAGGGGCAGGGGTAGGCACTGAAGCTTTCTTT
abundance: NA
d_gene: NA
j_gene: TRBJ1-1
v_gene: TRBV7-8

CDR3aa: CASSQEQGTLNTEAFF
CDR3nt: TGTGCCAGCAGCCAAGAACAGGGGACACTGAACACTGAAGCTTTCTTT
abundance: NA
d_gene: TRBD1
j_gene: TRBJ1-1
v_gene: TRBV14

CDR3aa: CASSYSQLSGQPQHF
CDR3nt: TGTGCCAGCAGTTACTCCCAACTTTCGGGTCAGCCCCAGCATTTT
abundance: NA
d_gene: NA
j_gene: TRBJ1-5
v_gene: TRBV6-5

CDR3aa: CATRTPSGTYEQYF
CDR3nt: TGTGCCACCCGGACGCCGTCGGGGACCTACGAGCAGTACTTC
abundance: once
d_gene: NA
j_gene: TRBJ2-7
v_gene: TRBV10-3

CDR3aa: CATTLGQGLYGYTF
CDR3nt: TGTGCCACCACTCTGGGACAGGGACTCTATGGCTACACCTTC
abundance: few
d_gene: TRBD1
j_gene: TRBJ1-2
v_gene: TRBV5-8

CDR3aa: CASSITSGLLYEQYF
CDR3nt: TGTGCCAGTAGTATTACTAGCGGGTTGCTCTACGAGCAGTACTTC
abundance: NA
d_gene: TRBD2
j_gene: TRBJ2-7
v_gene: TRBV19

CDR3aa: CASSHDRAPDTQYF
CDR3nt: TGTGCCAGCAGCCACGACAGGGCGCCAGATACGCAGTATTTT
abundance: NA
d_gene: TRBD1
j_gene: TRBJ2-3
v_gene: TRBV6-5

CDR3aa: CASRGSTGNSYEQYF
CDR3nt: TGTGCCAGCAGGGGTTCAACGGGAAACTCCTACGAGCAGTACTTC
abundance: NA
d_gene: NA
j_gene: TRBJ2-7
v_gene: TRBV5-8